Listed here are 9 T cell receptor beta chains from one sample, sequenced in a study of naive and memory T cell subsets. What these receptors recognize is not known. Two oligonucleotides, mixed equimolar, formed the beta constant-region primer covering TRBC1 and TRBC2. Nested alpha and beta constant-region primers with the SP2 primer drove four PCR rounds on ligated cDNA. TCRdb re-called the UMI-ligation and nested PCR reads through MiXCR, storing one row per CDR3 protein. In the table there are approximately 150,000 distinct CDR3 sequences, roughly a fifth of which are singletons. General study results and limits: A few larger clonotypes appeared in naive repertoires, especially CD8, possibly memory cells re-expressing CD45RA.

The sample was naive CD8+ T cells from blood. The receptor set was obtained from a human donor in good health.

V usage is TRBV14 and J usage is TRBJ2-5; 11 positions agree with TRBD2. Trimming cost V 0 bases and J 1 base; bases outside gene matches: 4. The germline V gene encodes CDR1 SGHDN and CDR2 FVKESK. This CDR3 comprises 17 residues. The chain's CDR3 is CASSQDLTSGSQETQYF. The CDR3 DNA is TGTGCCAGCAGCCAAGATTTAACTAGCGGGAGCCAAGAGACCCAGTACTTC.

V is TRBV2 and J is TRBJ1-4; D is ambiguous. V shed 4 bases and J shed 6 bases, with 3 bases lying between them. Germline loops: CDR1 SNHLY, CDR2 FYNNEI. This CDR3 contains 11 residues. CDR3 region: CASSGDEKLFF. The CDR3 nucleotides are TGTGCCAGCAGTGGGGATGAAAAACTGTTTTTT.

The chain links TRBV28 to TRBJ2-4; TRBD2 matches at 7 bases. Germline assignment: CDR1 MDHEN and CDR2 SYDVKM. V lost 5 bases and J lost 7; bases outside the gene matches: 11. The CDR3 spans 15 residues. The CDR3, as DNA: TGTGCCAGCAGTCATAAGCGGGATAATAAGAACATTCAGTACTTC. Its translation is CASSHKRDNKNIQYF.

This rearrangement joins TRBV6-6 to TRBJ2-5, with a weak D call TRBD2 (5 bases). CDR3 length: 17 amino acids. V lost 4 bases to trimming and J lost 4 bases, with 22 bases between them. Per the germline V gene, CDR1 is MNHNY and CDR2 is SVGAGI (reference sequence). CDR3 coding DNA: TGTGCCAGCAGTTTTTCCTTTGGACCGCCTGAGGGAGAGACCCAGTACTTC. Protein: CASSFSFGPPEGETQYF.

This clonotype was observed many times. The chain joins TRBV12-3 or TRBV12-4 to TRBJ2-1; 13 nucleotides agree with TRBD2. The ends lost 4 bases at V and 6 bases at J; junction bases unmatched: 3. CDR3 length: 15 residues. For the CDR3, the DNA is TGTGCCAGCAGTTCGGGACTAGCGGGACCCAATGAGCAGTTCTTC. This codes for CASSSGLAGPNEQFF.

The chain couples TRBV27 to TRBJ1-5; 8 bases match TRBD1. In germline, CDR1 is MNHEY, CDR2 SMNVEV (reference sequence). The V gene end was trimmed by 5 bases and the J gene end by 0 bases; junction bases not matched to a gene: 9. The CDR3 is 17 amino acids. CDR3 nucleotide sequence: TGTGCCAGCAGTCTCACCTCAGGGGGCCATAGCAATCAGCCCCAGCATTTT. It is translated as CASSLTSGGHSNQPQHF.

This clonotype was detected a few times. The chain uses TRBV4-3 and TRBJ2-7; D unclear. Between the trimmed V and J ends, which lost 0 bases and 3 bases, there was a span of 12 bases. The germline gives CDR1 LGHNA, CDR2 YSLEER. This CDR3 spans 15 amino acids. The CDR3 reads CASSQESDFLYEQYF. The DNA for the CDR3 is TGCGCCAGCAGCCAAGAGTCCGACTTTCTCTACGAGCAGTACTTC.

This clonotype showed up just a few times. The chain recombines TRBV4-1 with TRBJ2-5, with TRBD1 as a possible D gene (5 bases). The CDR3 spans 15 residues. Germline values: CDR1 MGHRA, CDR2 YSYEKL. The V end lost 0 bases, the J end lost 4 bases, and 12 bases lay between the germline ends. The CDR3: CASSQDRAGSETQYF. DNA of the CDR3: TGCGCCAGCAGCCAAGATCGGGCAGGGTCAGAGACCCAGTACTTC.

V usage is TRBV28 and J usage is TRBJ2-1; 13 bases are a match to TRBD2. The CDR3 length is 17 residues. The ends lost 8 bases at V and 4 bases at J; junction bases unmatched: 11. Germline V gene data show CDR1 as MDHEN and CDR2 as SYDVKM. The CDR3 region is CASAGTSGDRPYNEQFF. CDR3 nucleotide sequence: TGTGCCAGCGCCGGGACTAGCGGGGATCGCCCTTACAATGAGCAGTTCTTC. The complete variable domain, with remaining parts taken from reference TRBV28 and TRBJ2-1, reads DVKVTQSSRYLVKRTGEKVFLECVQDMDHENMFWYRQDPGLGLRLIYFSYDVKMKEKGDIPEGYSVSREKKERFSLILESASTNQTSMYLCASAGTSGDRPYNEQFFGPGTRLTVL.